What follows are 20 T cell receptor beta chains derived from one specimen sequenced in a study of T cell responses to AZD1222 COVID-19 vaccine listed by TCRdb under 2021. In light of the paper, this sample's time point label describes: baseline before first vaccination. Library construction relied on the immunoSEQ multiplex PCR assay. TCRdb took over this immuneACCESS table, retaining in-frame rearrangements with V and J assigned. Such tables are incomplete; in checked studies, under half of the missing clones stem from an unresolved V gene, and the remainder is unexplained. This sample comprises around 110,000 clones, 85% to 90% of them detected only once. Clones ranked in the top ten supply approximately 10% of the sample. This specimen was peripheral blood, taken on day 0 of AZD1222 vaccination. These receptors originate from an adult in good health.

This chain uses TRBV29-1 with TRBJ2-1, with 8 bases lining up with TRBD1. In germline, CDR1 is SQVTM, CDR2 ANQGSEA. CDR3 length: 14 amino acids. Trimming cost V 0 bases and J 7 bases; bases outside gene matches: 5. CDR3 loop: CSVEDRTGGNEQFF. In DNA, the CDR3 is TGCAGCGTTGAAGATCGAACAGGGGGAAATGAGCAGTTCTTC.

The chain combines TRBV6-5 with TRBJ2-1; D gene uncertain. From germline, CDR1 is MNHEY and CDR2 SVGAGI. This CDR3 has 11 residues. Trimming took off 4 bases at V and 10 bases at J, with 8 bases between the two ends. The DNA of the CDR3 is TGTGCCAGCAGTTGGGGATGGGAGCAGTTCTTC. Encoded protein: CASSWGWEQFF.

V is TRBV7-2 and J is TRBJ1-3; tentatively, D is TRBD1 (5 bases). The CDR3 runs 16 residues. Germline CDR1 SGHTA, CDR2 FQGNSA. V lost 4 bases and J 1 base, leaving 14 bases between the germline ends. CDR3: CASSSAGKTSGNTIYF. In DNA, the CDR3 is TGTGCCAGCAGCTCCGCAGGGAAAACTTCTGGAAACACCATATATTTT.

This clone was observed once. The genes are TRBV21-1 and TRBJ1-2. TRBV21-1 is given as a pseudogene. This CDR3 is built from 13 residues. The CDR3 region is CASSKEWTYGYTF. The CDR3, as DNA: TGTGCCAGCAGCAAAGAATGGACCTATGGCTACACCTTC.

The CDR3 is CAWSDRANDGEQFF. The CDR3 DNA sequence: TGTGCCTGGAGTGACCGGGCCAACGACGGTGAGCAGTTCTTC. The chain uses TRBV30 and TRBJ2-1; D not resolved. V was trimmed by 1 base and J by 9 bases, leaving 16 bases between them. This CDR3 is built from 14 residues. CDR1 is GTSNPN and CDR2 is SVGIG in the germline V gene (reference sequence).

The rearrangement joins TRBV2 to TRBJ1-5; D uncertain. This CDR3 has 12 residues. Per germline, CDR1 SNHLY and CDR2 FYNNEI. V dropped 6 bases and J dropped 6 bases, with 9 bases sitting between them. CDR3 coding DNA: TGTGCCAGCAGCGACGACGCTCAGCCCCAGCATTTT. The encoded protein is CASSDDAQPQHF.

The chain recombines TRBV6-4 with TRBJ1-6, with D unresolved. Germline V lookup: CDR1 MRHNA, CDR2 SNTAGT. The CDR3 loop spans 15 amino acids. Trimming took off 0 bases at V and 2 bases at J, with 5 bases between the two ends. CDR3 residues: CASSDSKAYNSPLHF. Here the CDR3 DNA reads TGTGCCAGCAGTGACTCGAAGGCCTATAATTCACCCCTCCACTTT.

This clone was counted only a few times. The CDR3 DNA follows: TGTGCCAGCAGTGAGGGGATGGGATACGAGCAGTACTTC. Protein sequence: CASSEGMGYEQYF. The chain combines TRBV2 with TRBJ2-7; no reliable D call. The germline CDR1 and CDR2 sequences are SNHLY and FYNNEI. The V end lost 3 bases, the J end lost 4 bases, and 10 bases lay between the germline ends. This CDR3 region has 13 residues.

The J gene is TRBJ1-1, the V gene TRBV6-5; no reliable D call. There are 15 residues in the CDR3. V was cut by 0 bases and J by 3 bases, with 11 bases left in between. Germline V gives CDR1 MNHEY, CDR2 SVGAGI. CDR3 nucleotide sequence: TGTGCCAGCAGTTACTCCAATAGGGTGGACACTGAAGCTTTCTTT. This codes for CASSYSNRVDTEAFF.

The chain links TRBV9 to TRBJ1-5; possible D gene TRBD1, 5 bases. Trimming removed 0 bases from V and 3 bases from J, with 10 bases in between. Looked up from germline, CDR1 is SGDLS and CDR2 is YYNGEE. The CDR3 consists of 15 residues. The CDR3 DNA is TGTGCCAGCAGCGTAGGGGGGGGACCCAATCAGCCCCAGCATTTT. Residues: CASSVGGGPNQPQHF.

This chain connects TRBV6-2 or TRBV6-3 to TRBJ2-7, with 7 bases identical to TRBD1. Germline lookup yields CDR1 MNHEY and CDR2 SVGEGT. CDR3 length: 16 residues. Unmatched junction bases numbered 10, after V lost 3 bases and J lost 2 bases. The CDR3 reads CASSYGGSGGTYEQYF. The CDR3 nucleotides are TGTGCCAGCAGTTATGGCGGGTCAGGGGGTACCTACGAGCAGTACTTC.

This clone came up once. This chain's CDR3 is CASSYRWNTGELFF. CDR3 nucleotide sequence: TGTGCCAGCAGTTACCGCTGGAACACCGGGGAGCTGTTTTTT. The rearrangement uses TRBV6-5 and TRBJ2-2, with no clear D. The V end lost 2 bases, the J end lost 1 base, and 5 bases lay between the germline ends. The CDR3 is 14 amino acids. Per the germline V gene, CDR1 is MNHEY and CDR2 is SVGAGI.

The chain combines TRBV7-9 with TRBJ1-3; D may be TRBD1 (6 bases). Trimming stripped 5 bases from V and 4 bases from J, with 18 bases between. CDR3 length: 16 amino acids. The V gene's germline CDR1 is SEHNR and CDR2 FQNEAQ (reference sequence). The CDR3 reads CASSPNRQGFGNTIYF. CDR3 coding DNA: TGTGCCAGCAGCCCAAACCGCCAGGGGTTCGGAAACACCATATATTTT.

J is TRBJ2-7 and V is TRBV7-9; TRBD1 is a possible D gene (5 bases). V shed 4 bases and J shed 5 bases, with 18 bases lying between them. In germline, CDR1 is SEHNR, CDR2 FQNEAQ (reference sequence). CDR3 size: 15 residues. CDR3 nucleotides: TGTGCCAGCAGCTCCCCACCCGGCCAGGGCGACGAGCAGTACTTC. It yields the protein CASSSPPGQGDEQYF.

The chain combines TRBV7-3 with TRBJ1-2; weak D call: TRBD1 (5 bases). Trimming shortened V by 5 bases and J by 0 bases, and 7 bases separated the two germline ends. The V gene's germline CDR1 is SGHTA and CDR2 FQGTGA. CDR3 length: 13 amino acids. The CDR3 protein is CASSQGTNYGYTF. The CDR3, as DNA: TGTGCCAGCAGCCAGGGAACTAACTATGGCTACACCTTC.

The chain combines TRBV5-1 with TRBJ2-7; tentatively, D is TRBD1 or TRBD2 (6 bases each). V lost 0 bases and J lost 7, with 23 bases in between. There are 17 residues in the CDR3. The germline V gene has CDR1 SGHRS and CDR2 YFSETQ. CDR3 amino acids: CASSLEVWDTRRGEQYF. The CDR3 nucleotides are TGCGCCAGCAGCTTGGAAGTGTGGGACACCCGACGGGGGGAGCAGTACTTC.

This clone was recorded only once. V gene TRBV28 combines with J gene TRBJ1-1; TRBD1 is a possible D gene (5 bases). The CDR3 loop spans 14 amino acids. Trimming pared 2 bases from V and 1 base from J, leaving 8 bases between. Germline CDR1 MDHEN, CDR2 SYDVKM. The CDR3 spells CASSLRQKNTEAFF. For the CDR3, the DNA is TGTGCCAGCAGTTTAAGACAGAAGAACACTGAAGCTTTCTTT.

This clone came up a few times. The rearrangement joins TRBV3-1 (or the pseudogene TRBV3-2) to TRBJ2-6; maybe TRBD2 (5 bases). The CDR3 is 21 amino acids. V dropped 1 base and J dropped 0 bases, with 22 bases sitting between them. Germline CDR1 LGHDT, CDR2 YNNKEL (reference sequence). CDR3 sequence (DNA): TGTGCCAGCAGCCAAGGCACCCTAGCCCGGCCGGGAAGCTCTGGGGCCAACGTCCTGACTTTC. This codes for CASSQGTLARPGSSGANVLTF.

The chain employs TRBV9 and TRBJ2-1; 10 nucleotides line up with TRBD1. Germline values: CDR1 SGDLS, CDR2 YYNGEE. CDR3 length: 15 residues. The ends lost 4 bases at V and 8 bases at J; junction bases unmatched: 9. This CDR3 reads CASSRRRDRGDEQFF. The CDR3 DNA follows: TGTGCCAGCAGCCGCCGACGGGACAGGGGCGATGAGCAGTTCTTC.

The chain is built from TRBV6-2 or TRBV6-3 and TRBJ2-7; 7 bases are shared with TRBD1. CDR3 size: 16 residues. Germline CDR1 MNHEY, CDR2 SVGEGT. V was pared by 2 bases and J by 3 bases, with 10 bases of the junction left unmatched. Here the CDR3 reads CASSYPRTGSHYEQYF. In DNA form, the CDR3 reads TGTGCCAGCAGTTACCCACGGACAGGAAGCCACTACGAGCAGTACTTC.